This T cell receptor (beta chain) was identified during a study of identical twins (dated by TCRdb to the mid-2010s). For the study in its entirety: To test whether fetal clonotypes persist, the study used deep sequencing on TCR alpha and beta repertoires from monozygotic twins, unrelated adults of various ages, and cord blood. To rule out contamination, replicate twin experiments were performed at different times with different library preparation protocols.

Comment on this clonotype: This clone's antigen is unknown. No clone much larger than this one lies a single base away; base qualities are absent.

All donors were healthy Caucasians. Three unrelated non-twin adults were also sequenced: a male aged 18 to 30, a male aged 50 to 59 and a female aged 50 to 59. Miltenyi CD45RO+ enrichment and human naive T-cell isolation kits were used to isolate memory (CD45RO+) and naive T cells from PBMC. Overall study outcomes, separate from this receptor: Conclusions relied on cross-sectional statistical analysis, since the same donors could not be followed over many years. Abundant cord blood beta clonotypes carried fewer insertions; young adult naive repertoires showed a weaker similar trend, while memory repertoires showed none. In monozygotic twins, out-of-frame TCR alpha sharing was systematically underestimated by recombination models, although the models agreed with sharing between unrelated individuals. Excess twin sharing in beta out-of-frame sequences was weaker because fewer shared sequences lowered the signal-to-noise ratio. Compared with coincidental sharing between unrelated individuals, out-of-frame TCR alpha sequences shared between twins had an excess of sequences with low generation probability. Zero-insertion analyses could be partly confounded by invariant T cells such as MAIT and iNKT, though diverse VJ usage argued against such confounding for most clonotypes.

Library preparation employed 5' RACE. The listed sequencing device is Illumina HiSeq 2000. A universal primer binding site was added through template switching, and the final cDNA carried a unique molecular identifier so that TCR cDNA molecules could be counted accurately. Specific primers in the conserved constant-segment region were used to synthesize first-strand cDNA for the TCR alpha and beta chains. To control for contamination, every cDNA library carried two barcodes: a SMART-Mk sample barcode plus Illumina barcodes. Two successive PCR steps introduced TruSeq adapter sequences along with Illumina sample barcodes. TCR alpha and beta cDNA libraries were sequenced on the Illumina HiSeq platform with custom primers. On the study's bioinformatics: Raw reads were processed with MiGEC to extract unique molecular identifiers, and MiXCR was used to determine CDR3 positions. For each individual, recombination models were inferred using an EM algorithm with the repgenHMM and IGoR tools. Shared clonotype analysis was performed with the tcR package in R, normalizing sharing by the product of cloneset sizes. Out-of-frame nonproductive sequences were analyzed to study raw recombination free of thymic and clonal selection effects. TCRdb applied fastp at Q25 and MiXCR to the public reads, then kept only in-frame beta chains. Entries that share a CDR3 protein sequence are merged under the most common genes and DNA. The V and J calls, along with clone size, are taken from TCRdb and not from the paper's own processing. This sample comprises hundreds of thousands of distinct CDR3 sequences, roughly 6.2% of them detected only once. Approximately 1.6% of the sample rests with the top ten.

V loses 5 bases at its end and J loses 5 bases; junction bases beyond the gene matches: 8. The CDR3 measures 14 amino acids from cysteine to phenylalanine. CDR3 DNA only is kept here, 42 bases in frame from base 1. CDR1 and CDR2 are read off the germline V gene as SGHRS and YFSETQ. This receptor was identified in a man between 18 and 35 years old in good health. The sequence is built from TRBV5-1 and TRBJ2-7, with 9 bases aligning to TRBD1. The sample consisted of naive T cells sorted from blood. Read against the paper, the sample's cell subset or site label means: cells isolated with a human naive T-cell isolation kit. The CDR3 region: CASRARGQGNEQYF. The nucleotide sequence is TGCGCCAGCAGAGCCCGAGGACAGGGGAACGAGCAGTACTTC.